This section outlines one T cell receptor (beta chain) sequence together with its context. The antigen is not known. The 5'RACE template-switching step produced TCR cDNA and added a universal primer site and UMIs. TCRdb analysed the 5' RACE reads with MiXCR anew, one entry per CDR3 protein. The sample has fewer than 450,000 distinct CDR3 sequences, around 8.1% seen once. This sample was included in a study of T cells after yellow fever vaccination. This CDR3 region has 12 residues. Trimming pared 7 bases from V and 6 bases from J, leaving 9 bases between. Germline V CDR1 and CDR2: SGHDN, FVKESK. Study outcomes and limitations: When the response was secondary, it was weaker but reached its peak faster, day 5 versus 15. Sorted repertoires could include abundant contaminating clonotypes from bulk cells. A small proportion of clonotypes was detected in both the CD4 and CD8 compartments.

This sequence joins TRBV14 and TRBJ2-2, with D unresolved. Sequences were derived from PBMCs, sampled approximately 40 days after the first yellow fever vaccination. The TCR was taken from a man between 18 and 29 years old who received the YFV17D yellow fever vaccine. The DNA for the CDR3 is TGTGCCAGCAAGAGCCCCCCCGGGGAGCTGTTTTTT. Amino acids: CASKSPPGELFF. The full variable domain, completed using reference TRBV14 and TRBJ2-2, is EAGVTQFPSHSVIEKGQTVTLRCDPISGHDNLYWYRRVMGKEIKFLLHFVKESKQDESGMPNNRFLAERTGGTYSTLKVQPAELEDSGVYFCASKSPPGELFFGEGSRLTVL.